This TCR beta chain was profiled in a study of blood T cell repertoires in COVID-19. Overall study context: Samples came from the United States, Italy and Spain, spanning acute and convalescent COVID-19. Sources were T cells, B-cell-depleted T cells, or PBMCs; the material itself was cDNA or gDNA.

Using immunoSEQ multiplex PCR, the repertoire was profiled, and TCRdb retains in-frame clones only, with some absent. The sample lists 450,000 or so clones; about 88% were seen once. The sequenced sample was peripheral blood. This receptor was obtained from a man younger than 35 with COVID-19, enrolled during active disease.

The CDR3 loop reads CASSVLSGAGYEQYF. The CDR3 region has the DNA TGCGCCAGCAGTGTTCTCTCGGGAGCTGGCTACGAGCAGTACTTC. The J gene is TRBJ2-7, the V gene TRBV5-1; possible D gene TRBD2, 6 bases. This CDR3 spans 15 amino acids. Germline lookup yields CDR1 SGHRS and CDR2 YFSETQ. V lost 5 bases to trimming and J lost 3 bases, with 18 bases between them.